This TCR beta chain derives from a study of blood T cell repertoires in COVID-19. The participants were between about 18 and 90 years old and came from some 25 US areas. The V gene end was trimmed by 4 bases and the J gene end by 7 bases; junction bases not matched to a gene: 2. This CDR3 spans 12 amino acids. Germline V CDR1 and CDR2: SQVTM, ANQGSEA. Authors' methods: Reference gene primers were amplified, and this amplification served to estimate nucleated cell counts. The data were produced by immunoSEQ multiplex PCR, yet TCRdb's version contains in-frame clones alone and is incomplete. The V and J calls and clone size are taken from that table; D and trimming were inferred from the DNA. The table has roughly 280,000 clones, roughly nine tenths seen once.

The rearrangement uses TRBV29-1 and TRBJ1-5, with 9 bases that match TRBD1. The TCR originated in a woman aged 18-29 years who had recovered from COVID-19. The sequenced sample was PBMCs or T cells enriched from blood (not recorded which). As DNA, the CDR3 is TGCAGCGTTGGACAGGGGGGGCAGCCCCAGCATTTT. It specifies CSVGQGGQPQHF.